What follows describes a single T cell receptor (beta chain). CDR3 length equals 16 residues. Trimming cost V 6 bases and J 6 bases, with 18 bases left between them. From the 5' RACE reads, TCRdb called clonotypes with MiXCR, one entry per CDR3 protein. The table lists approximately 700,000 distinct CDR3 sequences, about 20% of them singletons. The data belong to a study of identical twins. These data are also associated with another study on T cells expressing NK-cell markers.

V gene TRBV12-3 or TRBV12-4 combines with J gene TRBJ2-6, with D possibly matching TRBD1 (5 bases). Sequences were obtained from PBMCs. The source of this sequence is a woman younger than 35 in good health. DNA of the CDR3: TGTGCCAGCAGGTGGACACCCGCTCTGTTGGCCAACGTCCTGACTTTC. Amino acids: CASRWTPALLANVLTF.